These 5 T cell receptor beta chains share one sample of origin, sequenced in a study of T cell responses to AZD1222 COVID-19 vaccine. The assay was immunoSEQ multiplex PCR, and TCRdb's table has in-frame clones only and misses some. The sample records just under 90,000 clones, around 91% being singletons. Source: peripheral blood, taken 28 days after the second AZD1222 dose. All receptors derive from an adult who received the AZD1222 COVID-19 vaccine.

This clone appeared a few times. The chain employs TRBV27 and TRBJ1-5; D is possibly TRBD1 (6 bases). This CDR3 is 16 amino acids long. Per germline, CDR1 MNHEY and CDR2 SMNVEV (reference sequence). V was trimmed by 6 bases and J by 0 bases, leaving 15 bases between them. The CDR3: CASRQTGFYSNQPQHF. The CDR3 DNA follows: TGTGCCAGCAGACAGACAGGCTTCTATAGCAATCAGCCCCAGCATTTT.

The chain's CDR3 is CAISDLAESDYGYTF. The CDR3 DNA follows: TGTGCCATCAGTGATTTGGCAGAATCCGACTATGGCTACACCTTC. The rearrangement joins TRBV10-3 to TRBJ1-2; D remains unclear. The germline V gene encodes CDR1 ENHRY and CDR2 SYGVKD. Trimming left V 3 bases short and J 3 bases short, with 14 bases between. This CDR3 spans 15 amino acids.

The genes are TRBV6-4 and TRBJ1-5; no clear D. Germline CDR1 is MRHNA and CDR2 is SNTAGT. The CDR3 contains 15 residues. Trimming left V 8 bases short and J 0 bases short, with 14 bases between. The CDR3 protein is CASAKEFNSNQPQHF. CDR3 bases: TGTGCCAGCGCAAAGGAATTTAATAGCAATCAGCCCCAGCATTTT.

The chain combines TRBV5-1 with TRBJ1-1, with D maybe TRBD1 (6 bases). CDR1 is SGHRS and CDR2 is YFSETQ in the germline V gene. This CDR3 has 14 residues. V was shortened by 6 bases and J by 2 bases, with 14 bases between the two germline ends. The CDR3 DNA reads as TGCGCCAGCACCAAAACAGGGAGAAACACTGAAGCTTTCTTT. Its translation: CASTKTGRNTEAFF.

A single count supports this clone. The chain recombines TRBV2 with TRBJ1-6; a possible D gene is TRBD1 (5 bases). Germline CDR1 and CDR2: SNHLY and FYNNEI. This CDR3 has 16 residues. V was cut by 1 base and J by 4 bases, with 11 bases left in between. The CDR3 spells CASSEGRQGYNSPLHF. The CDR3 DNA is TGTGCCAGCAGTGAAGGCCGGCAGGGTTATAATTCACCCCTCCACTTT.